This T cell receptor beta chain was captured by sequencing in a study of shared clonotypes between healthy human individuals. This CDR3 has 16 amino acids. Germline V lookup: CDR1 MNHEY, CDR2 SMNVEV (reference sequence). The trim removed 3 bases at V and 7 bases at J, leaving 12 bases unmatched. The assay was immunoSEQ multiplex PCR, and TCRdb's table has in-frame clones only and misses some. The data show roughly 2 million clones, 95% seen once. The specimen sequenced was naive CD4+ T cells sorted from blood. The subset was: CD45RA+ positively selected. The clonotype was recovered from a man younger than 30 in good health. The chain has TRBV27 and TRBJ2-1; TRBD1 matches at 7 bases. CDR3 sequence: CASSFSTGVSRNEQFF. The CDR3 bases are TGTGCCAGCAGTTTCTCTACAGGGGTCTCTAGGAATGAGCAGTTCTTC.